This T cell receptor (beta chain) emerged from a study of T cell responses to AZD1222 COVID-19 vaccine. Regarding the study as a whole: White British donors predominated, females outnumbered males, and clonal diversity was possibly underestimated.

Turning to this clone: Antigen unknown.

Assay used: immunoSEQ multiplex PCR; TCRdb lists only in-frame clones, some missing. The data show around 150,000 clones, around 93% seen once. This sequence was found in an adult in good health. Here the sequenced sample was peripheral blood, taken on day 0 of AZD1222 vaccination.

CDR3 sequence reads: CASSEGQRPQHF. CDR3 DNA sequence: TGTGCCAGCAGTGAAGGACAGCGGCCCCAGCATTTT. The chain couples TRBV6-1 to TRBJ1-5; D is perhaps TRBD1 (5 bases). CDR1 and CDR2 from the germline V gene are MNHNS and SASEGT. V was trimmed by 1 base and J by 9 bases, leaving 7 bases between them. The CDR3 sequence is 12 residues long.